These 2 T cell receptor beta chains came from one sample sequenced in a study of radiotherapy plus CTLA-4 blockade in lung cancer. Sequenced by immunoSEQ multiplex PCR; TCRdb stores in-frame clones only, minus some. The sample contains some 94,000 clones, roughly four fifths of which appear only once. The source was peripheral blood, collected from a patient treated with radiotherapy plus ipilimumab. The receptors were sampled from a human donor with non-small cell lung cancer that progressed on radiotherapy plus ipilimumab.

V gene TRBV30 combines with J gene TRBJ2-2, with TRBD1 matching 7 bases. Germline CDR1 reads GTSNPN; CDR2 reads SVGIG (reference sequence). Trimming took 2 bases from V and 6 from J; bases not matched to a gene: 3. This CDR3 is built from 13 residues. CDR3 loop: CAWSNRGPGELFF. CDR3 bases: TGTGCCTGGAGTAACAGGGGTCCCGGGGAGCTGTTTTTT.

This rearrangement joins TRBV25-1 to TRBJ1-4; D uncertain. The CDR3 is 15 residues long. Germline-derived CDR1 and CDR2 are MGHDK and SYGVNS. The ends were cut back, 4 bases at V and 0 bases at J, with 9 bases in the middle. CDR3: CASSATFATNEKLFF. The CDR3 DNA sequence: TGTGCCAGCAGTGCGACATTCGCAACTAATGAAAAACTGTTTTTT.